This TCR beta chain was captured in a study of blood T cell repertoires in COVID-19. The assay was immunoSEQ multiplex PCR, and TCRdb's table has in-frame clones only and misses some. The sample holds some 460,000 clones, 70% to 90% seen once. The V and J ends lost 2 bases and 2 bases respectively, with 10 bases between them. The CDR3 sequence is 14 residues long. Per germline, CDR1 LNHDA and CDR2 SQIVND (reference sequence). The receptor's source is a woman aged 18-29 years with acute COVID-19. The chain links TRBV19 to TRBJ2-7, with D possibly TRBD1 on 5 matching bases. The sample comprised PBMCs or T cells enriched from blood (not recorded which). CDR3 DNA: TGTGCCAGTAGTATATCGGACAAAACCTACGAGCAGTACTTC. Its protein product is CASSISDKTYEQYF.